Listed below are T cell receptor beta chains from one sample, sequenced in a study of blood T cell repertoires in COVID-19. Clones were read by immunoSEQ multiplex PCR, and TCRdb kept only the in-frame ones, dropping some. The repertoire holds roughly 4,700 clones, with about nine tenths as singletons. The specimen was peripheral blood. These receptors were taken from a human donor in a cohort sampled during active COVID-19. Each CDR3 is given with its conserved first and last residue. The D gene is left open where the match is weak. Clone size is shown for a subset of rows, as once, few, many or a class of expanded clone.

V gene,J gene,D gene,clone size,CDR3 length,CDR3 protein,CDR3 DNA
TRBV2,TRBJ1-1,TRBD1,.,15,CASSEDRGFGTEAFF,TGTGCCAGCAGTGAAGACAGGGGTTTCGGGACTGAAGCTTTCTTT
TRBV7-8,TRBJ2-7,.,.,15,CASSLAVGQLYEQYF,TGTGCCAGCAGCTTAGCGGTAGGACAGCTCTACGAGCAGTACTTC
TRBV23-1,TRBJ2-6,.,.,15,CASSQLLNGANVLTF,TGCGCCAGCAGTCAACTTCTTAATGGGGCCAACGTCCTGACTTTC
TRBV5-1,TRBJ2-5,TRBD1,.,15,CASSLMTGRQETQYF,TGCGCCAGCAGCTTAATGACAGGGCGCCAAGAGACCCAGTACTTC
TRBV5-4,TRBJ2-3,.,.,15,CASSLPLGGPGTQYF,TGTGCCAGCAGCTTGCCGCTGGGGGGGCCAGGTACGCAGTATTTT
TRBV2,TRBJ2-3,TRBD2,.,19,CASSEAPPASGGSTDTQYF,TGTGCCAGCAGTGAAGCCCCACCGGCTAGCGGGGGGAGCACAGATACGCAGTATTTT
TRBV5-1,TRBJ1-2,.,.,12,CASGGNQIGYTF,TGCGCCAGCGGGGGGAATCAAATAGGCTACACCTTC
TRBV18,TRBJ2-1,TRBD2,.,13,CASSGLASNEQFF,TGTGCCAGCTCAGGACTAGCCTCCAATGAGCAGTTCTTC
TRBV5-1,TRBJ1-4,.,once,17,CASSLAGGAVGNEKLFF,TGCGCCAGCAGCTTGGCCGGTGGGGCGGTTGGTAATGAAAAACTGTTTTTT
TRBV14,TRBJ2-7,.,few,18,CASSQDSGGTLRSYEQYF,TGTGCCAGCAGCCAAGACTCCGGGGGAACCCTCCGCTCCTACGAGCAGTACTTC
TRBV6-5,TRBJ1-2,TRBD1,.,15,CASSYSGQGNYGYTF,TGTGCCAGCAGTTACTCGGGACAGGGTAACTATGGCTACACCTTC
TRBV30,TRBJ1-5,.,.,13,CAWSVGPGQPQHF,TGTGCCTGGAGTGTAGGTCCGGGTCAGCCCCAGCATTTT
TRBV7-8,TRBJ1-1,.,once,13,CASRGEVNTEAFF,TGTGCCAGCAGGGGAGAGGTGAACACTGAAGCTTTCTTT
TRBV6-5,TRBJ1-2,TRBD1,.,14,CASSLTGGSYGYTF,TGTGCCAGCAGTTTGACAGGGGGCAGCTATGGCTACACCTTC
TRBV5-1,TRBJ2-7,.,.,16,CASSPAGGGLRNEQYF,TGCGCCAGCAGCCCGGCAGGAGGGGGCCTACGGAACGAGCAGTACTTC
TRBV30,TRBJ1-2,TRBD1,.,12,CAGRDRNYGYTF,TGTGCCGGCCGGGACAGAAACTATGGCTACACCTTC
TRBV2,TRBJ2-5,.,.,17,CASSENPLAAYQETQYF,TGTGCCAGCAGTGAAAATCCCCTAGCAGCGTACCAAGAGACCCAGTACTTC
TRBV7-2,TRBJ1-5,TRBD1,.,13,CASQTGWNQPQHF,TGTGCCAGTCAGACAGGGTGGAATCAGCCCCAGCATTTT
TRBV6-5,TRBJ2-7,TRBD1,.,13,CASSRDRDYEQYF,TGTGCCAGCAGTCGGGACAGGGACTACGAGCAGTACTTC
TRBV30,TRBJ2-2,.,once,13,CAWRDYFVGELFF,TGTGCCTGGAGAGACTACTTTGTGGGGGAGCTGTTTTTT
TRBV19,TRBJ1-1,.,once,16,CASSTRGGWVNTEAFF,TGTGCCAGTAGTACCCGGGGGGGTTGGGTGAACACTGAAGCTTTCTTT
TRBV2,TRBJ2-7,TRBD2,.,14,CASSVAAGAGEQYF,TGTGCCAGCAGCGTCGCAGCGGGGGCGGGGGAGCAGTACTTC
TRBV5-1,TRBJ1-2,.,.,14,CASSLGTASIMGTF,TGCGCCAGCAGCTTGGGGACTGCCTCTATAATGGGGACCTTC
TRBV6-2/TRBV6-3,TRBJ2-5,.,.,15,CASSDRAGTTGAQYF,TGTGCCAGCAGCGACCGAGCGGGTACCACGGGGGCCCAGTACTTC
TRBV30,TRBJ1-2,TRBD1,.,17,CAWSALGRGALVYGYTF,TGTGCCTGGAGTGCCCTGGGCAGGGGGGCGCTGGTCTATGGCTACACCTTC
TRBV2,TRBJ1-2,.,.,13,CASSEAGGGGYTF,TGTGCCAGCAGTGAAGCGGGAGGGGGAGGCTACACCTTC
TRBV4-3,TRBJ2-3,.,.,15,CASSQSGRDTDTQYF,TGCGCCAGCAGCCAAAGCGGGCGAGACACAGATACGCAGTATTTT
TRBV4-3,TRBJ2-3,.,.,17,CASSQDIGRARTDTQYF,TGCGCCAGCAGCCAAGATATTGGCAGGGCCCGCACAGATACGCAGTATTTT
TRBV2,TRBJ1-2,TRBD1,.,13,CASSQGEDYGYTF,TGTGCCAGCTCCCAGGGGGAGGACTATGGCTACACCTTC
TRBV30,TRBJ1-1,.,.,14,CAWSLSRGNTEAFF,TGTGCCTGGAGTCTTAGTAGGGGAAACACTGAAGCTTTCTTT
TRBV29-1,TRBJ1-2,.,.,11,CSDRTNYGYTF,TGCAGCGACCGGACTAATTATGGCTACACCTTC
TRBV28,TRBJ2-7,TRBD2,once,18,CASSWAVGLAGVPYEQYF,TGTGCCAGCAGTTGGGCCGTAGGACTAGCGGGAGTCCCCTACGAGCAGTACTTC
TRBV6-2/TRBV6-3,TRBJ1-5,.,.,16,CASSLVGGHSNQPQHF,TGTGCCAGCAGCCTCGTCGGAGGCCATAGCAATCAGCCCCAGCATTTT
TRBV9,TRBJ1-1,.,.,13,CASSGTANTEAFF,TGTGCCAGCAGCGGGACAGCCAACACTGAAGCTTTCTTT
TRBV5-1,TRBJ2-5,.,.,15,CASSLASGIQETQYF,TGCGCCAGCAGCTTGGCATCGGGTATCCAAGAGACCCAGTACTTC
TRBV3-1/TRBV3-2,TRBJ1-2,.,.,14,CASSRVQGDYGYTF,TGTGCCAGCAGCCGAGTACAGGGAGACTATGGCTACACCTTC
TRBV15,TRBJ1-2,.,.,13,CATSRVPGNGYTF,TGTGCCACCAGCAGAGTGCCAGGGAATGGCTACACCTTC
TRBV4-3,TRBJ1-2,.,.,14,CASSAGATNYGYTF,TGCGCCAGCAGCGCAGGGGCAACTAACTATGGCTACACCTTC
TRBV20-1,TRBJ1-4,.,.,15,CSASVPRGRGEKLFF,TGCAGTGCTAGTGTCCCCAGGGGACGAGGTGAAAAACTGTTTTTT